Listed below are T cell receptor beta chains from one sample, sequenced in a study of cytotoxic CD8 clonotypes in ibrutinib-treated CLL. Generated by immunoSEQ multiplex PCR, the TCRdb table keeps only in-frame clones and is missing some. The top ten hold roughly 7% of the sample, which has approximately 300,000 clones, roughly 85% seen once. This specimen consisted of PBMCs, obtained before ibrutinib treatment. These receptors were obtained from a human donor with chronic lymphocytic leukemia. The CDR3 runs from the conserved cysteine through the conserved F or W. Each record gives: clone size, J gene, D gene, V gene, CDR3 protein, CDR3 DNA. The D gene is left open where the match is weak. Clone size is given for some rows only: seen once, a few or many times, or a class if the clone is expanded.

-	TRBJ2-7	TRBD2	TRBV28	CASSHQAGGFSYEQYF	TGTGCCAGCAGTCACCAGGCGGGAGGTTTCTCCTACGAGCAGTACTTC
-	TRBJ2-7	-	TRBV7-2	CASIPDPSQNEQYF	TGTGCCAGCATTCCCGATCCCAGCCAAAACGAGCAGTACTTC
-	TRBJ2-7	TRBD2	TRBV30	CAWSVRFASGTPYEQYF	TGTGCCTGGAGTGTACGCTTTGCTAGCGGGACCCCTTACGAGCAGTACTTC
-	TRBJ1-2	-	TRBV4-3	CASSQDLKGVGYGYTF	TGCGCCAGCAGCCAAGATTTAAAGGGGGTCGGCTATGGCTACACCTTC
-	TRBJ2-1	TRBD2	TRBV19	CASSIEGLAGVPRSYNEQFF	TGTGCCAGTAGTATCGAAGGACTAGCGGGCGTTCCTCGCTCCTACAATGAGCAGTTCTTC
-	TRBJ2-7	-	TRBV4-2	CASSQDEQYSYEQYF	TGTGCCAGCAGCCAAGATGAACAGTACTCCTACGAGCAGTACTTC
-	TRBJ1-1	-	TRBV5-1	CASSGLGAGNTEAFF	TGCGCCAGCAGCGGCCTGGGGGCTGGGAACACTGAAGCTTTCTTT
-	TRBJ2-7	-	TRBV18	CASSPPWDGYEQYF	TGTGCCAGCTCACCACCCTGGGACGGCTACGAGCAGTACTTC
-	TRBJ2-1	TRBD1	TRBV11-2	CAIQLFEDRANEQFF	TGTGCCATACAGCTATTCGAGGACAGGGCGAATGAGCAGTTCTTC
-	TRBJ2-7	TRBD1	TRBV27	CASSSIRDSPYEQYF	TGTGCCAGCAGTTCAATCCGGGACAGCCCCTACGAGCAGTACTTC
-	TRBJ2-7	-	TRBV4-1	CASSRLTSSYEQYF	TGCGCCAGCAGCCGCCTGACTAGTTCCTACGAGCAGTACTTC
-	TRBJ2-5	-	TRBV9	CASSPGLRAETQYF	TGTGCCAGCAGCCCCGGTCTCCGCGCAGAGACCCAGTACTTC
-	TRBJ2-7	TRBD2	TRBV4-3	CASSQRTSGSEIGEQYF	TGCGCCAGCAGCCAGCGGACTAGCGGGAGTGAGATCGGCGAGCAGTACTTC
-	TRBJ2-1	-	TRBV25-1	CASSILGQQDNEQFF	-
-	TRBJ1-3	-	TRBV4-2	CASRNEQYSGNTIYF	TGTGCCAGCAGGAATGAACAGTACTCTGGAAACACCATATATTTT
-	TRBJ2-7	-	TRBV9	CASSVGRGRPYEQYF	TGTGCCAGCAGCGTAGGAAGGGGCAGGCCCTACGAGCAGTACTTC
-	TRBJ2-5	-	TRBV6-6	CASSYSFIETQYF	TGTGCCAGCAGTTACTCCTTTATTGAGACCCAGTACTTC
-	TRBJ2-2	TRBD1	TRBV9	CASRPGTANTGELFF	TGTGCCAGCAGACCCGGGACAGCGAACACCGGGGAGCTGTTTTTT
-	TRBJ1-5	-	TRBV6-4	CASSPGRNQPQHF	TGTGCCAGCAGTCCGGGCCGAAATCAGCCCCAGCATTTT
-	TRBJ2-7	TRBD2	TRBV14	CASSRLAGFNEQYF	TGTGCCAGCAGCCGTCTAGCGGGTTTTAACGAGCAGTACTTC
-	TRBJ2-7	-	TRBV15	CATSRPGMGLGEQYF	TGTGCCACCAGCAGACCGGGAATGGGACTGGGCGAGCAGTACTTC
-	TRBJ2-1	-	TRBV5-1	CASSSTLATEQFF	TGCGCCAGCAGCTCCACACTAGCTACTGAGCAGTTCTTC
-	TRBJ2-2	-	TRBV28	CASSFIRDLNTGELFF	TGTGCCAGCAGTTTCATCCGGGACCTGAACACCGGGGAGCTGTTTTTT
-	TRBJ2-5	-	TRBV30	CAWIGRGLRETQYF	TGTGCCTGGATCGGGCGGGGATTAAGGGAGACCCAGTACTTC
-	TRBJ1-2	TRBD1	TRBV9	CASSVGAAGGYGYTF	TGTGCCAGCAGCGTAGGGGCTGCAGGGGGCTATGGCTACACCTTC
-	TRBJ2-2	-	TRBV7-9	CATPPTTANTGELFF	TGTGCCACCCCCCCGACGACAGCGAACACCGGGGAGCTGTTTTTT
-	TRBJ2-3	TRBD1	TRBV23-1	CASGQQGAFEDTQYF	TGCGCCTCCGGCCAACAGGGGGCTTTCGAAGATACGCAGTATTTT
-	TRBJ2-5	-	TRBV5-1	CASSLQETQYF	TGCGCCAGCAGCTTGCAAGAGACCCAGTACTTC
-	TRBJ2-2	-	TRBV10-1	CASSEGWQGTPGELFF	TGCGCCAGCAGTGAAGGCTGGCAGGGGACTCCCGGGGAGCTGTTTTTT
-	TRBJ2-1	TRBD2	TRBV11-3	CASSPGTSGFNEQFF	TGTGCCAGCAGCCCCGGGACTAGCGGGTTTAATGAGCAGTTCTTC
-	TRBJ1-1	-	TRBV5-6	CASSWPGQMNTEAFF	TGTGCCAGCAGCTGGCCGGGACAAATGAACACTGAAGCTTTCTTT
-	TRBJ2-7	TRBD1	TRBV5-6	CASSPTGTGFYEQYF	TGTGCCAGCAGCCCGACCGGGACAGGTTTCTACGAGCAGTACTTC
-	TRBJ2-1	TRBD2	TRBV30	CAWSTSAGVQFF	TGTGCCTGGAGTACTTCAGCGGGAGTTCAGTTCTTC
-	TRBJ1-2	-	TRBV30	CAWSKTLAVHYGYTF	TGTGCCTGGAGTAAAACCTTGGCGGTACATTATGGCTACACCTTC
-	TRBJ1-5	-	TRBV5-5	CASSLDREQPQHF	TGTGCCAGCAGCTTGGACAGGGAGCAGCCCCAGCATTTT
-	TRBJ1-4	TRBD1	TRBV9	CASSVTGGGDEKLFF	TGTGCCAGCAGCGTCACAGGGGGAGGTGATGAAAAACTGTTTTTT
-	TRBJ1-3	-	TRBV6-5	CASSREGGPRNTIYF	TGTGCCAGCAGTCGGGAGGGCGGCCCCAGAAACACCATATATTTT
-	TRBJ2-1	TRBD2	TRBV6-4	CASSPGLAGARREQFF	TGTGCCAGCAGTCCAGGACTAGCGGGAGCCCGACGAGAGCAGTTCTTC
-	TRBJ1-5	-	TRBV5-1	CASSLVGRGDQPQHF	TGCGCCAGCAGCTTGGTTGGCAGGGGAGATCAGCCCCAGCATTTT
-	TRBJ2-2	-	TRBV5-4	CASSLFGEWAGELFF	TGTGCCAGCAGCTTGTTCGGCGAATGGGCCGGGGAGCTGTTTTTT
-	TRBJ2-7	-	TRBV6-5	CASSETAQLREQYF	TGTGCCAGCAGTGAAACTGCGCAACTACGAGAGCAGTACTTC
-	TRBJ1-6	TRBD1	TRBV5-6	CASSPSDRDQGPLHF	TGTGCCAGCAGCCCCTCGGACAGGGACCAGGGTCCCCTCCACTTT
once	TRBJ1-4	-	TRBV25-1	CASSEFGGWEKLFF	TGTGCCAGCAGTGAATTTGGGGGTTGGGAAAAACTGTTTTTT
-	TRBJ1-2	TRBD1	TRBV4-3	CASSQDGDRVLGYTF	TGCGCCAGCAGCCAAGATGGGGACAGGGTTCTTGGCTACACCTTC
-	TRBJ2-7	TRBD1	TRBV5-5	CASSWTGPPYEQYF	TGTGCCAGCAGCTGGACAGGGCCGCCCTACGAGCAGTACTTC